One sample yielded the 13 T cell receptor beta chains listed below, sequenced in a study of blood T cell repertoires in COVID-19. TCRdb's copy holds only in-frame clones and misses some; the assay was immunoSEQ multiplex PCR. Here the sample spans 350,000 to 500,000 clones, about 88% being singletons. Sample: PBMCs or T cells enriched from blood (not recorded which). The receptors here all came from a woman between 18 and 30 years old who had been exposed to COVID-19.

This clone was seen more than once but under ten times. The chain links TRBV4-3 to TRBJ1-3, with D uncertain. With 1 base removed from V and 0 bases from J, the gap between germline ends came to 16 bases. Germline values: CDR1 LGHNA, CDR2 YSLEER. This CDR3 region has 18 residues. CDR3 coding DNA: TGCGCCAGCAGCCAAGTAACGGGAGACCCCTACTCTGGAAACACCATATATTTT. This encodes CASSQVTGDPYSGNTIYF.

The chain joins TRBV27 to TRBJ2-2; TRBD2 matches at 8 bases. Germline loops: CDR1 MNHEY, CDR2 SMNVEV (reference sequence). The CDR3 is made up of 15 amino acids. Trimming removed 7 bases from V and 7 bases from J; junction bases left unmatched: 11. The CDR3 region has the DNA TGTGCCAGCACCTCGGGGGGGCGGGTCGTCGGGGAGCTGTTTTTT. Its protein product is CASTSGGRVVGELFF.

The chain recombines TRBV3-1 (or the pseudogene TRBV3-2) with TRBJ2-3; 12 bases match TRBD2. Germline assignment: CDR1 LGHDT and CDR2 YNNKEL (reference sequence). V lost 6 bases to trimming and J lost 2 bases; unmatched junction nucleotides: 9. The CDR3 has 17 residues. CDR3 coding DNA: TGTGCCAGCAGGAGAGAGCTAGCGGGAGGGCCCACAGATACGCAGTATTTT. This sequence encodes CASRRELAGGPTDTQYF.

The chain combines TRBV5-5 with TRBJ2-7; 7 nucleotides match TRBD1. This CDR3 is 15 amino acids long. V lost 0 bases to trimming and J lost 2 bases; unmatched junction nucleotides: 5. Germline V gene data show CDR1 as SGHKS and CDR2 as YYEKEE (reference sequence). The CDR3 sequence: CASSLAGTDTYEQYF. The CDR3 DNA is TGTGCCAGCAGCTTGGCCGGGACAGATACCTACGAGCAGTACTTC.

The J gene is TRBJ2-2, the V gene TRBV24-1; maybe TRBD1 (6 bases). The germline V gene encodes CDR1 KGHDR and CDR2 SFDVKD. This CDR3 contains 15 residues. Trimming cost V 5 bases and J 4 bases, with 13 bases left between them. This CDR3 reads CATSVSGTFTGELFF. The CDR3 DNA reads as TGTGCCACCAGTGTTAGTGGGACATTCACCGGGGAGCTGTTTTTT.

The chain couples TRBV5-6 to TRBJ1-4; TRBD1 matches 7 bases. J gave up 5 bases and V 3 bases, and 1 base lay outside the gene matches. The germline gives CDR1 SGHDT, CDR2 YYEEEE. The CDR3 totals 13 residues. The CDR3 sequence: CASSSTGNEKLFF. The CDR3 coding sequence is TGTGCCAGCAGCTCGACAGGGAATGAAAAACTGTTTTTT.

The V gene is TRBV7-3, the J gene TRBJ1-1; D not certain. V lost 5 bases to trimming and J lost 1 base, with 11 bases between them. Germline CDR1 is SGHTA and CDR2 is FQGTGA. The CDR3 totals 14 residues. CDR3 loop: CASSKQGENTEAFF. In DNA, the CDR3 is TGTGCCAGCAGCAAACAAGGAGAGAACACTGAAGCTTTCTTT.

The CDR3 DNA sequence: TGTGCCAGCAGCCCCCCGGCGGGCTCTGGAAACACCATATATTTT. It codes for CASSPPAGSGNTIYF. The chain has TRBV28 and TRBJ1-3; D remains ambiguous. V was shortened by 6 bases and J by 0 bases, with 12 bases between the two germline ends. This CDR3 contains 15 residues. Germline CDR1 is MDHEN and CDR2 is SYDVKM.

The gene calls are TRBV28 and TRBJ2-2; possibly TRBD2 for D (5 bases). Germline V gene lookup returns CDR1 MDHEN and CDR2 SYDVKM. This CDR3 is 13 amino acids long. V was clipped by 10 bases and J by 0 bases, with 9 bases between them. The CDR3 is CATWTANTGELFF. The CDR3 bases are TGTGCCACTTGGACTGCGAACACCGGGGAGCTGTTTTTT.

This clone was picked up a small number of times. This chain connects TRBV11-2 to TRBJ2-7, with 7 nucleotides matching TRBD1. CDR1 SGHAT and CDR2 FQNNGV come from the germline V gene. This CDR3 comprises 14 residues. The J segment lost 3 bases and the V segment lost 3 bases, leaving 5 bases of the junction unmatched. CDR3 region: CASSFLTGSYEQYF. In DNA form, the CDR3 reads TGTGCCAGCAGCTTTCTGACAGGGAGCTACGAGCAGTACTTC.

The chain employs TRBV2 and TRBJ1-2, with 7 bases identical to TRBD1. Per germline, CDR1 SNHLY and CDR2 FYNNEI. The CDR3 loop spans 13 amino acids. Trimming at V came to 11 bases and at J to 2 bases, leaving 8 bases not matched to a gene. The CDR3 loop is CADNRGLNYGYTF. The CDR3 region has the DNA TGTGCCGACAACAGGGGTCTGAACTATGGCTACACCTTC.

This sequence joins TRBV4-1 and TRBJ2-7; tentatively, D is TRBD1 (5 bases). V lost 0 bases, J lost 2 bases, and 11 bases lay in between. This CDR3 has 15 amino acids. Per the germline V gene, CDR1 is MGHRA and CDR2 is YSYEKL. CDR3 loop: CASSQDHGAAYEQYF. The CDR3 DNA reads TGCGCCAGCAGCCAAGATCATGGGGCAGCCTACGAGCAGTACTTC.

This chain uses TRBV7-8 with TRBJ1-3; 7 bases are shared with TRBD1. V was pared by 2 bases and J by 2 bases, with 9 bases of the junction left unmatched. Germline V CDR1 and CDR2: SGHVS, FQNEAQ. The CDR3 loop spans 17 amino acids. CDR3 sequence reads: CASSLSVGTAPGNTIYF. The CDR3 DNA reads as TGTGCCAGCAGCTTAAGCGTGGGGACAGCCCCTGGAAACACCATATATTTT.